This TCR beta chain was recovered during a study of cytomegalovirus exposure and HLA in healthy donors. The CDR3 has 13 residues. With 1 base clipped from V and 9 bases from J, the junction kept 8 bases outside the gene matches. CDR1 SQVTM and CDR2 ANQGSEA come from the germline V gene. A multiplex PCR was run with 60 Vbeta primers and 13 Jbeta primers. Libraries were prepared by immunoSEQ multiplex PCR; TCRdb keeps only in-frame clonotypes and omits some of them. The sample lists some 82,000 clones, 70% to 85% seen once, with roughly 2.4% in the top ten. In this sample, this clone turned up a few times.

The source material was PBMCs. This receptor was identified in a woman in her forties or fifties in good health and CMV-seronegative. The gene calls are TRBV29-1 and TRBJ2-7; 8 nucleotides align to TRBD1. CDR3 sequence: CSVEGQGAGGQYF. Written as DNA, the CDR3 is TGCAGCGTTGAAGGCCAGGGGGCTGGGGGGCAGTACTTC.